This T cell receptor (beta chain) was captured in a study of T cells expressing NK-cell markers. Across the whole study: In the group of eight sequenced donors, seven were HCMV-seropositive and one was seronegative.

General study results and limits: Of the CD8+ T cell pool in roughly six donors, about 1.0-8% was accounted for by dominant NKG2C+ clonotypes. These clonotypes, the leaders elsewhere, also led the CD3+CD56-NKG2C+ fraction in several donors.

The V gene's germline CDR1 is SNHLY and CDR2 FYNNEI. The CDR3 covers 15 residues. UMIs were included in TCR beta cDNA generated by 5'RACE template switching. For each CDR3 protein, TCRdb gives one entry from its re-call of the 5' RACE reads, without DNA. In total, the table holds around 180,000 distinct CDR3 sequences. As concerns this clonotype: Its antigen remains unidentified.

Sequenced: blood T cells: a sorted CD56 or NKG2C T cell subset, CD4+ or CD8+ T cells, or bulk PBMC T cells (not recorded which). This receptor was identified in a man between 18 and 69 years old in good health. This chain connects TRBV2 to TRBJ2-7. The CDR3 loop is CASSEETVLSYEQYF.